This T cell receptor beta chain was captured in a study of CD8 T cells in ankylosing spondylitis. TCRdb itself ran the 5' RACE reads through MiXCR, one entry per CDR3 protein. Here the sample spans around 210,000 distinct CDR3 sequences, around 8% being singletons. This clonotype has ten or more counts. The V end lost 0 bases, the J end lost 0 bases, and 12 bases lay between the germline ends. This CDR3 spans 17 amino acids. Germline V gives CDR1 SGHAT, CDR2 FQNNGV. Sequenced material: blood, either unsorted or a sorted T cell fraction (not recorded which). This sequence was found in a female donor with ankylosing spondylitis or in good health (not recorded which). J is TRBJ1-5 and V is TRBV11-2; D call uncertain. The CDR3 DNA reads as TGTGCCAGCAGCTTAGAGGCAGTCCCCTATAGCAATCAGCCCCAGCATTTT. This encodes CASSLEAVPYSNQPQHF. The whole variable domain, remainder taken from reference TRBV11-2 and TRBJ1-5, is EAGVAQSPRYKIIEKRQSVAFWCNPISGHATLYWYQQILGQGPKLLIQFQNNGVVDDSQLPKDRFSAERLKGVDSTLKIQPAKLEDSAVYLCASSLEAVPYSNQPQHFGDGTRLSIL.